These 8 T cell receptor beta chains were sequenced from one sample in a study of T cell repertoires in cytomegalovirus infection. One entry per CDR3 protein, called by TCRdb with MiXCR from the reads. The table records under 850,000 distinct CDR3 sequences, 33% of them present only once. These receptors have no known antigen. This specimen was cultured PBMCs, taken from culture after CMV antigen stimulation. The receptors derive from a human donor in good health (CMV status not recorded). Some clones in this sample may be carry-over from other donors' samples.

The chain recombines TRBV5-6 with TRBJ2-3, with a tentative D call TRBD1 (6 bases). Per germline, CDR1 SGHDT and CDR2 YYEEEE. Trimming pared 1 base from V and 2 bases from J, leaving 14 bases between. The CDR3 is 16 residues long. The CDR3 here is CASSLYRALITDTQYF. CDR3 DNA sequence: TGTGCCAGCAGCTTGTACAGGGCCCTAATCACAGATACGCAGTATTTT.

In DNA, the CDR3 is TGCAGCGTGGGACGGGATTCCTACGAGCAGTACTTC. This encodes CSVGRDSYEQYF. This chain joins TRBV29-1 and TRBJ2-7; the D gene could be TRBD1 or TRBD2 (5 bases each). The CDR3 is made up of 12 amino acids. Trimming cost V 6 bases and J 1 base, with 10 bases left between them. Germline V gives CDR1 SQVTM, CDR2 ANQGSEA.

V and J are TRBV15 and TRBJ2-3, with D unclear. The germline V and J ends were trimmed by 5 bases and 7 bases, with 13 bases remaining between them. The CDR3 runs to 13 residues. CDR1 is LNHNV and CDR2 is YYDKDF in the germline V gene (reference sequence). The CDR3 nucleotides are TGTGCCACCAGCCCACGACCTGGGTATACGCAGTATTTT. The encoded protein is CATSPRPGYTQYF.

Note on this clonotype: It may be a read error: a sequence one base away is much more abundant. This chain uses TRBV7-8 with TRBJ1-4; no reliable D call. The CDR3 consists of 15 residues. V lost 3 bases, J lost 2 bases, and 10 bases lay in between. Per the germline V gene, CDR1 is SGHVS and CDR2 is FQNEAQ. CDR3 residues: CASSLRELTNEKLFF. The CDR3 DNA sequence: TGTGCCAGCAGCTTGAGGGAGTTGACTAATGAAAAACTGTTTTTT.

The chain has TRBV11-3 and TRBJ2-3, with TRBD1 as a possible D gene (6 bases). CDR3 length: 12 residues. Trimming took off 2 bases at V and 10 bases at J, with 10 bases between the two ends. Germline V gives CDR1 SGHNT, CDR2 YENEEA. The DNA of the CDR3 is TGTGCCAGCAGCTTACAGGGGTCTCCGCAGTATTTT. It translates to CASSLQGSPQYF.

Comments on this clonotype: No conserved phenylalanine or tryptophan ends this CDR3, so it is likely a read error. The chain recombines TRBV4-1 with TRBJ2-7, with a weak D call TRBD2 (6 bases). Germline loops: CDR1 MGHRA, CDR2 YSYEKL. V was cut by 3 bases and J by 1 base, with 10 bases left in between. This CDR3 contains 14 residues. The CDR3 nucleotides read TGCGCCAGCAGCCAGGAGGGATCATCCTACGAGCAGTACTCC. This gives the protein CASSQEGSSYEQYS.

The rearrangement links TRBV4-1 to TRBJ2-1; perhaps D is TRBD1 or TRBD2 (5 bases each). The CDR3 spans 17 residues. V lost 1 base and J 5 bases, leaving 18 bases between the germline ends. CDR1 and CDR2 from the germline V gene are MGHRA and YSYEKL. The CDR3 sequence is CASSQGPGRRRDNEQFF. For the CDR3, the DNA is TGCGCCAGCAGCCAAGGCCCGGGACGCCGGAGAGACAATGAGCAGTTCTTC.

This clonotype came up many times. J is TRBJ1-5 and V is TRBV7-2; D gene ambiguous. CDR1 SGHTA and CDR2 FQGNSA come from the germline V gene. V lost 6 bases to trimming and J lost 1 base, with 16 bases between them. CDR3 length: 16 residues. CDR3 region: CASSFGLYGSNQPQHF. CDR3 DNA sequence: TGTGCCAGCAGTTTCGGCCTTTACGGCAGCAATCAGCCCCAGCATTTT. Full variable domain (missing parts from reference TRBV7-2 and TRBJ1-5): GAGVSQSPSNKVTEKGKDVELRCDPISGHTALYWYRQSLGQGLEFLIYFQGNSAPDKSGLPSDRFSAERTGGSVSTLTIQRTQQEDSAVYLCASSFGLYGSNQPQHFGDGTRLSIL.